The TCR beta chain described here comes from a study of CD8+ T cells in alopecia areata. Isolated RNA was reverse transcribed into cDNA used as the sequencing template. TCRdb keeps only in-frame clones here, not all; method: immunoSEQ multiplex PCR. The table records 150,000 to 200,000 clones, 50% to 75% of them present only once. From germline, CDR1 is SNHLY and CDR2 FYNNEI. This CDR3 is 12 amino acids long. J was trimmed by 5 bases and V by 8 bases; bases with no gene match: 2. The V call is TRBV2, the J call TRBJ2-3; 9 bases match TRBD1. The sample here was CD4+ T cells sorted from blood, taken at week 0. The clonotype was recovered from a human donor with alopecia areata. CDR3 nucleotide sequence: TGTGCCAGCCGGACAGGGGTAGATACGCAGTATTTT. Its protein is CASRTGVDTQYF.